The 12 T cell receptor beta chains presented below share a single source sample, sequenced in a study of CD8 T cells in ankylosing spondylitis. MiXCR was run by TCRdb on the 5' RACE reads, yielding one entry per CDR3 protein. The sample contains approximately 100,000 distinct CDR3 sequences, 8% to 10% of which appear only once. Sequenced material: blood, either unsorted or a sorted T cell fraction (not recorded which). The receptor set was obtained from a male donor with ankylosing spondylitis or in good health (not recorded which).

This clonotype was seen more than once but under ten times. The chain employs TRBV7-2 and TRBJ1-2; D is perhaps TRBD1 (5 bases). Trimming left V 5 bases short and J 6 bases short, with 16 bases between. This CDR3 has 14 amino acids. Germline V gene sequence: CDR1 SGHTA, CDR2 FQGNSA. The CDR3 sequence: CASSPLQGRNGYTF. CDR3 DNA sequence: TGTGCCAGCAGCCCCTTGCAGGGTAGAAATGGCTACACCTTC.

The table lists this clonotype with a few counts. This rearrangement joins TRBV19 to TRBJ2-4; the D gene could be TRBD1 or TRBD2 (7 bases each). The V gene lost 1 base and the J gene lost 7 bases, with 20 bases spanning the gap. CDR3 length: 17 residues. The germline V gene encodes CDR1 LNHDA and CDR2 SQIVND (reference sequence). DNA of the CDR3: TGTGCCAGTAGTATAGGGGGGGGACAGAAGGGCGTCAACATTCAGTACTTC. It yields the protein CASSIGGGQKGVNIQYF.

This clonotype was counted many times. This chain links TRBV20-1 with TRBJ1-1; TRBD1 agrees at 10 bases. The germline V gene has CDR1 DFQATT and CDR2 SNEGSKA (reference sequence). Germline trimming cut 3 bases from V and 6 bases from J; bases unmatched to any gene: 7. This CDR3 region has 14 residues. CDR3 residues: CSARLTGGGPEAFF. CDR3 sequence (DNA): TGCAGTGCTAGGCTGACAGGGGGCGGACCTGAAGCTTTCTTT.

In its sample, this clonotype was seen many times. V and J are TRBV29-1 and TRBJ1-5; no firm D call. The CDR3 covers 15 residues. Germline values: CDR1 SQVTM, CDR2 ANQGSEA. V was pared by 4 bases and J by 2 bases, with 15 bases between. Here the CDR3 reads CSVADGVLGNQPQHF. The DNA for the CDR3 is TGCAGCGTTGCTGATGGGGTACTCGGCAATCAGCCCCAGCATTTT. The full variable domain, its missing parts supplied by reference TRBV29-1 and TRBJ1-5, is SAVISQKPSRDICQRGTSLTIQCQVDSQVTMMFWYRQQPGQSLTLIATANQGSEATYESGFVIDKFPISRPNLTFSTLTVSNMSPEDSSIYLCSVADGVLGNQPQHFGDGTRLSIL.

As concerns this clonotype: A much larger clone is a single base away; this may be a read error. The chain uses TRBV6-2 or TRBV6-3 and TRBJ2-2; D might be TRBD2 (5 bases). Looked up from germline, CDR1 is MNHEY and CDR2 is SVGEGT. CDR3 size: 13 residues. The CDR3, as DNA: TGTGCCAGCAGTTATCAGTACACCGGGAAGCTGTTTTTT. This translates into CASSYQYTGKLFF.

This clonotype was seen repeatedly, ten times or more. J is TRBJ2-1 and V is TRBV20-1; 8 bases fit TRBD2. The J segment lost 1 base and the V segment lost 0 bases, leaving 2 bases of the junction unmatched. This CDR3 has 15 residues. Germline CDR1 DFQATT, CDR2 SNEGSKA (reference sequence). The CDR3 region is CSAREGGGSYNEQFF. The CDR3 DNA sequence: TGCAGTGCTAGAGAAGGCGGGGGGTCCTACAATGAGCAGTTCTTC.

This clonotype was counted many times. The chain combines TRBV5-1 with TRBJ1-3; TRBD1 aligns across 7 bases. The V segment lost 4 bases and the J segment 0 bases; nucleotides outside the gene matches: 1. Germline V gives CDR1 SGHRS, CDR2 YFSETQ. The CDR3 loop spans 14 amino acids. CDR3 residues: CASSPGGSGNTIYF. The CDR3 nucleotides are TGCGCCAGCAGCCCAGGGGGCTCTGGAAACACCATATATTTT. The whole variable domain, remainder taken from reference TRBV5-1 and TRBJ1-3, is KAGVTQTPRYLIKTRGQQVTLSCSPISGHRSVSWYQQTPGQGLQFLFEYFSETQRNKGNFPGRFSGRQFSNSRSEMNVSTLELGDSALYLCASSPGGSGNTIYFGEGSWLTVV.

This clonotype has ten or more counts. The chain recombines TRBV20-1 with TRBJ2-7, with a possible D match to TRBD2 (6 bases). The V and J ends lost 3 bases and 2 bases respectively, with 14 bases between them. Per the germline V gene, CDR1 is DFQATT and CDR2 is SNEGSKA (reference sequence). The CDR3 loop spans 14 amino acids. CDR3 DNA sequence: TGCAGTGCTAGGCCCCGGGGAGGCCCCTACGAGCAGTACTTC. Translation: CSARPRGGPYEQYF.

In its sample, this clonotype was seen many times. This chain uses TRBV6-1 with TRBJ1-1; D is unclear. Germline-derived CDR1 and CDR2 are MNHNS and SASEGT. Deletions cut 2 bases from V and 0 bases from J, with 13 bases between. The CDR3 consists of 16 residues. The CDR3 loop is CASSEFWQTMNTEAFF. CDR3 nucleotides: TGTGCCAGCAGTGAATTTTGGCAGACCATGAACACTGAAGCTTTCTTT.

This clonotype was picked up many times. The chain combines TRBV5-1 with TRBJ2-3, with 11 bases fitting TRBD2. The CDR3 runs to 18 residues. Losses at the gene ends were 3 bases for V and 0 bases for J; bases not matched to a gene: 9. Germline loops: CDR1 SGHRS, CDR2 YFSETQ. The DNA for the CDR3 is TGCGCCAGCAGCTCTCGGACTAGCGGGCTAGCAAGCACAGATACGCAGTATTTT. This codes for CASSSRTSGLASTDTQYF.

This clonotype was observed at least ten times. V gene TRBV18 combines with J gene TRBJ2-5, with TRBD2 as a possible D gene (5 bases). Trimming stripped 6 bases from V and 1 base from J, with 9 bases between. Germline V gene data show CDR1 as KGHSH and CDR2 as LQKENI. The CDR3 has 13 residues. CDR3 amino acids: CASSPGSQETQYF. The CDR3 bases are TGTGCCAGCTCGCCGGGAAGCCAAGAGACCCAGTACTTC.

The table lists this clonotype with many counts. The chain uses TRBV20-1 and TRBJ2-1, with D perhaps matching TRBD2 (5 bases). This CDR3 is 12 amino acids long. V dropped 0 bases and J dropped 12 bases, with 12 bases sitting between them. The germline V gene encodes CDR1 DFQATT and CDR2 SNEGSKA (reference sequence). This chain's CDR3 is CSARDHRGVQFF. In DNA form, the CDR3 reads TGCAGTGCTAGAGATCACCGGGGTGTGCAGTTCTTC.